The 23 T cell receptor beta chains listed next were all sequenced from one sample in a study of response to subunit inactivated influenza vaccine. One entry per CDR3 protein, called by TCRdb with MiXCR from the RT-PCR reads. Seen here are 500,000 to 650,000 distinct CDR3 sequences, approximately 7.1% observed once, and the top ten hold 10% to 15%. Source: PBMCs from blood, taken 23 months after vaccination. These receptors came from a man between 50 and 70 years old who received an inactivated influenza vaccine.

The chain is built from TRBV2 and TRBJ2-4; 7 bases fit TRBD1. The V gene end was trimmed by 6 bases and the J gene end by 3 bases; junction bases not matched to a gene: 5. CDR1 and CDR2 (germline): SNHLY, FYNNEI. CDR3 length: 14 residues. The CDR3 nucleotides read TGTGCCAGCAGCTGGGGACAGCACAAAAACATTCAGTACTTC. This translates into CASSWGQHKNIQYF. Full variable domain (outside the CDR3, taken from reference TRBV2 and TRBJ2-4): EPEVTQTPSHQVTQMGQEVILRCVPISNHLYFYWYRQILGQKVEFLVSFYNNEISEKSEIFDDQFSVERPDGSNFTLKIRSTKLEDSAMYFCASSWGQHKNIQYFGAGTRLSVL.

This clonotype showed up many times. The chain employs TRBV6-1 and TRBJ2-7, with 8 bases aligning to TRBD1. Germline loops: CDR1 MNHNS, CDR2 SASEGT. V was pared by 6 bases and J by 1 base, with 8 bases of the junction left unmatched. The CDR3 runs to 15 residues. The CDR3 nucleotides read TGTGCCAGCAGAATACAGGGGGTCTCTTCCTACGAGCAGTACTTC. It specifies CASRIQGVSSYEQYF.

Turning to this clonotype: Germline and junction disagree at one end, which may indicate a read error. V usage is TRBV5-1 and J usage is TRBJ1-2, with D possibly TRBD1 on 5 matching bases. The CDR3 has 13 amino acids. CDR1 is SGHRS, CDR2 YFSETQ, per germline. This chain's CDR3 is CPSSLSQGYGYTF. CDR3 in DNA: TGCCCCAGCAGCTTGAGTCAGGGCTATGGCTACACCTTC.

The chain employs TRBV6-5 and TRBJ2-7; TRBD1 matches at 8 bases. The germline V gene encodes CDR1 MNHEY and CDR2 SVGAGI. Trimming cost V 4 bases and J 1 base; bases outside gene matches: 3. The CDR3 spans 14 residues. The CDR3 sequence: CASSSRGPSYEQYF. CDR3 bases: TGTGCCAGCAGTTCCAGGGGGCCGTCCTACGAGCAGTACTTC.

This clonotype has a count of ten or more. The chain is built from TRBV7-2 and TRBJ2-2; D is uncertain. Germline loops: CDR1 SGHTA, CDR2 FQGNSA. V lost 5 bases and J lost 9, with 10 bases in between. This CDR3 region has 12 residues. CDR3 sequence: CASSPPNRELFF. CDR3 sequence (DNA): TGTGCCAGCAGCCCTCCGAATCGGGAGCTGTTTTTT.

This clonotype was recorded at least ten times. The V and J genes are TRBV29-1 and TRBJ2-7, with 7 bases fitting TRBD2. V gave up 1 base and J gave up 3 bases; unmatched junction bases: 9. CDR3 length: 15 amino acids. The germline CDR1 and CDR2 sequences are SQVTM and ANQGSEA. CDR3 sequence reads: CSVEVAGVGGYEQYF. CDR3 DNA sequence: TGCAGCGTTGAAGTGGCGGGGGTGGGCGGCTACGAGCAGTACTTC.

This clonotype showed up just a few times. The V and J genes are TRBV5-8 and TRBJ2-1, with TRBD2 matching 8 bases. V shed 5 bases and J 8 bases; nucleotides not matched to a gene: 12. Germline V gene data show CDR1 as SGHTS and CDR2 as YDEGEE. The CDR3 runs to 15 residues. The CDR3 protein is CASRFGTRMGDEQFF. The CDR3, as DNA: TGTGCCAGCAGATTCGGGACTAGGATGGGTGATGAGCAGTTCTTC.

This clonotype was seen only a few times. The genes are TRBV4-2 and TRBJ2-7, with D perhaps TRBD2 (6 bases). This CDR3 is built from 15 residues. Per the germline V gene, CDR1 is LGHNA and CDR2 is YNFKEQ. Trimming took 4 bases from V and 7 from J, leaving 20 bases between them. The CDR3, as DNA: TGTGCCAGCAGCCCGAGTTCAGCAGGAGGGTGGGAGCAGTACTTC. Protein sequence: CASSPSSAGGWEQYF.

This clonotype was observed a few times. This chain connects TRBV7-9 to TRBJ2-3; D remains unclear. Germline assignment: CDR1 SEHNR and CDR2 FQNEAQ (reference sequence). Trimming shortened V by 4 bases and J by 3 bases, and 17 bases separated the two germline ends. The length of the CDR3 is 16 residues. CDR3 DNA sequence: TGTGCCAGCAGCTCTCAGGTCTGGCTGGTAACAGATACGCAGTATTTT. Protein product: CASSSQVWLVTDTQYF.

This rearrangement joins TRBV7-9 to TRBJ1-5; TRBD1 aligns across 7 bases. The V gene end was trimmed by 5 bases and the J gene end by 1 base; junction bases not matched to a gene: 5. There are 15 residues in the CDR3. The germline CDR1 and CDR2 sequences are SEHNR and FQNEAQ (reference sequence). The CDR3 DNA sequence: TGTGCCAGCAGCCAATCAGGGGGGAGCAATCAGCCCCAGCATTTT. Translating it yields CASSQSGGSNQPQHF. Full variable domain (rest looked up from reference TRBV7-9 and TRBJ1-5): DTGVSQNPRHKITKRGQNVTFRCDPISEHNRLYWYRQTLGQGPEFLTYFQNEAQLEKSRLLSDRFSAERPKGSFSTLEIQRTEQGDSAMYLCASSQSGGSNQPQHFGDGTRLSIL.

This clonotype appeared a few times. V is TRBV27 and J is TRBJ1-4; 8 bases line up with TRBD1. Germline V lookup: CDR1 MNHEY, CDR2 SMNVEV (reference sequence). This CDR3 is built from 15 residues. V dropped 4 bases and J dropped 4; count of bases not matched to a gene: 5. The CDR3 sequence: CASSSGTGSNEKLFF. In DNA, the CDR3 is TGTGCCAGCAGTTCGGGGACAGGAAGTAATGAAAAACTGTTTTTT.

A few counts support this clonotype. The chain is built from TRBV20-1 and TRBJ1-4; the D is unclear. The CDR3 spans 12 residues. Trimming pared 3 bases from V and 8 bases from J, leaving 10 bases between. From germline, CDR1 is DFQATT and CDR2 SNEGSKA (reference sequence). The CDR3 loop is CSASREGEKLFF. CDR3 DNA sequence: TGCAGTGCTAGTAGGGAAGGGGAAAAACTGTTTTTT.

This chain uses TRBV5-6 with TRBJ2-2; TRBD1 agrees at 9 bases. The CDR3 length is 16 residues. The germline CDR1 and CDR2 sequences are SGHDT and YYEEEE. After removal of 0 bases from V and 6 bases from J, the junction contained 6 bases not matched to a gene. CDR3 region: CASSLGLTGGAGELFF. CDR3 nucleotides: TGTGCCAGCAGCTTGGGGCTCACAGGGGGCGCCGGGGAGCTGTTTTTT.

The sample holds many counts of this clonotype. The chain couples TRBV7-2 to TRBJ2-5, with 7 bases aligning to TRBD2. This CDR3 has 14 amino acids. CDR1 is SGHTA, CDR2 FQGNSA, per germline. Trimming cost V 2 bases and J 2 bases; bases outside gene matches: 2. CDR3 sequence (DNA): TGTGCCAGCAGCTTACCGGGGGGACAAGAGACCCAGTACTTC. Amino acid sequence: CASSLPGGQETQYF.

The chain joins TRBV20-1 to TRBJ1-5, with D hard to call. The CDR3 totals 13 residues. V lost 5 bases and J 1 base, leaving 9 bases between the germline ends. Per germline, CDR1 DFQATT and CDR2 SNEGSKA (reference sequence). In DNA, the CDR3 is TGCAGTGCTGGCACGGAGAGCAATCAGCCCCAGCATTTT. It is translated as CSAGTESNQPQHF.

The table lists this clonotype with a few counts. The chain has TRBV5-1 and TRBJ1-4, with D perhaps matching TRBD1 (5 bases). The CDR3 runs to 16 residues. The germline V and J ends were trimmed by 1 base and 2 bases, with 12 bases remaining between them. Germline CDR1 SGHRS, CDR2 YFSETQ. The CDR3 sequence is CASSLRGGSTNEKLFF. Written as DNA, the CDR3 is TGCGCCAGCAGCTTGAGGGGTGGATCCACTAATGAAAAACTGTTTTTT. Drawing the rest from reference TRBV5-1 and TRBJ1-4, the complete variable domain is KAGVTQTPRYLIKTRGQQVTLSCSPISGHRSVSWYQQTPGQGLQFLFEYFSETQRNKGNFPGRFSGRQFSNSRSEMNVSTLELGDSALYLCASSLRGGSTNEKLFFGSGTQLSVL.

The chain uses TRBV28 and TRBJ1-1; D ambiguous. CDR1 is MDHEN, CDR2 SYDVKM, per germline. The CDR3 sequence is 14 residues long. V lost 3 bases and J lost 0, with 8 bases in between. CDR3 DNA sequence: TGTGCCAGCAGTTTTTTCGGCATGAACACTGAAGCTTTCTTT. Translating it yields CASSFFGMNTEAFF. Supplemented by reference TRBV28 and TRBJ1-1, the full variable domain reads DVKVTQSSRYLVKRTGEKVFLECVQDMDHENMFWYRQDPGLGLRLIYFSYDVKMKEKGDIPEGYSVSREKKERFSLILESASTNQTSMYLCASSFFGMNTEAFFGQGTRLTVV.

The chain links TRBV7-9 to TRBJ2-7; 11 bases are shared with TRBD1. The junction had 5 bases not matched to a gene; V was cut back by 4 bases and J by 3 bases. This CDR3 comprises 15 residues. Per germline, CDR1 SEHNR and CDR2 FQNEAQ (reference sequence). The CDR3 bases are TGTGCCAGCAGCTCCCGGACAGGGGGCGGCTACGAGCAGTACTTC. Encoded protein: CASSSRTGGGYEQYF.

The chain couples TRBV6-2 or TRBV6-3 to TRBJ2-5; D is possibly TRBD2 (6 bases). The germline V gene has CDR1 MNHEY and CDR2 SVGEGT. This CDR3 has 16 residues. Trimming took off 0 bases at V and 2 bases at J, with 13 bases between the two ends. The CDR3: CASSYSVGGVQETQYF. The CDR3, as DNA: TGTGCCAGCAGTTACTCTGTCGGGGGAGTACAAGAGACCCAGTACTTC.

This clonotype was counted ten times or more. This CDR3 reads CASSRDRGSRSNEKLFF. DNA for the CDR3: TGTGCCAGCAGCCGGGACAGGGGATCTAGGTCTAATGAAAAACTGTTTTTT. The chain links TRBV7-9 to TRBJ1-4, with 10 positions matching TRBD1. Looked up from germline, CDR1 is SEHNR and CDR2 is FQNEAQ (reference sequence). V dropped 5 bases and J dropped 3; count of bases not matched to a gene: 9. The CDR3 is made up of 17 amino acids. The full variable domain, its missing parts supplied by reference TRBV7-9 and TRBJ1-4, is DTGVSQNPRHKITKRGQNVTFRCDPISEHNRLYWYRQTLGQGPEFLTYFQNEAQLEKSRLLSDRFSAERPKGSFSTLEIQRTEQGDSAMYLCASSRDRGSRSNEKLFFGSGTQLSVL.

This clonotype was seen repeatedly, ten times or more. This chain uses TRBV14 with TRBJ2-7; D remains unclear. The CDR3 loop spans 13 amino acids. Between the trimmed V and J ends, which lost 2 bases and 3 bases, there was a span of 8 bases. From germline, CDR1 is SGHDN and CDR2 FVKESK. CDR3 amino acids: CASSQFIGYEQYF. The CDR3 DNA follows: TGTGCCAGCAGCCAATTTATTGGCTACGAGCAGTACTTC.

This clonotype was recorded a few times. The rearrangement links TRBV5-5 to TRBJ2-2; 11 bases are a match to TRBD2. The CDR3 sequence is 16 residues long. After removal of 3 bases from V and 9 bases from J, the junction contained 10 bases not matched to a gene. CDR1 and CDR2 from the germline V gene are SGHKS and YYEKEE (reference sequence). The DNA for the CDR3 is TGTGCCAGCAGCTCACTAGCGGGGGACGGAAAGAGGGAGCTGTTTTTT. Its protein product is CASSSLAGDGKRELFF.

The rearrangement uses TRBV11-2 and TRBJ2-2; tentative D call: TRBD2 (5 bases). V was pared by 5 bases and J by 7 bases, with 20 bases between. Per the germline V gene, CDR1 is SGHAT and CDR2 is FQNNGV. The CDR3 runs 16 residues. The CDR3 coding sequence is TGTGCCAGCAGCCGATCAGCGGATTGGGATAGCGGGGAGCTGTTTTTT. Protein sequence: CASSRSADWDSGELFF.